The TCR beta chain described here comes from a study of shared clonotypes between healthy human individuals. This CDR3 spans 12 amino acids. Trimming shortened V by 3 bases and J by 6 bases, and 8 bases separated the two germline ends. CDR1 is KGHSH and CDR2 is LQKENI in the germline V gene. Several immunoSEQ plates held equal portions of the genomic DNA taken from each subset. The protocol was immunoSEQ multiplex PCR, while the TCRdb copy is restricted to in-frame clones and leaves out a portion. The sample carries hundreds of thousands of clones, approximately 95% recorded once. The sequence came from a woman younger than 45 in good health. What was sequenced was naive CD4+ T cells sorted from blood. As for subset: CD45RA+ positively selected. The chain employs TRBV18 and TRBJ2-5, with D uncertain. In nucleotides, the CDR3 is TGTGCCAGCTCACCTTCTAGGAAGACCCAGTACTTC. This sequence encodes CASSPSRKTQYF. Looking up the rest from reference TRBV18 and TRBJ2-5 gives the full variable domain: NAGVMQNPRHLVRRRGQEARLRCSPMKGHSHVYWYRQLPEEGLKFMVYLQKENIIDESGMPKERFSAEFPKEGPSILRIQQVVRGDSAAYFCASSPSRKTQYFGPGTRLLVL.